What follows is one TCR beta chain and its context. Measured with immunoSEQ multiplex PCR; TCRdb has only the in-frame clones, and not every one. The data hold approximately 80,000 clones, with approximately 93% observed a single time. CDR3 size: 14 residues. Trimming took off 10 bases at V and 1 base at J, with 13 bases between the two ends. Germline loops: CDR1 MDHEN, CDR2 SYDVKM. This sample is drawn from a study of cytomegalovirus exposure and HLA in healthy donors. Material for sequencing was PBMCs. The sequence derives from a woman aged 30 to 39 in good health and CMV-seronegative. This rearrangement joins TRBV28 to TRBJ2-2, with D possibly TRBD1 on 6 matching bases. CDR3 sequence: CATPGRGNTGELFF. The CDR3 bases are TGTGCCACCCCGGGCAGGGGGAACACCGGGGAGCTGTTTTTT.